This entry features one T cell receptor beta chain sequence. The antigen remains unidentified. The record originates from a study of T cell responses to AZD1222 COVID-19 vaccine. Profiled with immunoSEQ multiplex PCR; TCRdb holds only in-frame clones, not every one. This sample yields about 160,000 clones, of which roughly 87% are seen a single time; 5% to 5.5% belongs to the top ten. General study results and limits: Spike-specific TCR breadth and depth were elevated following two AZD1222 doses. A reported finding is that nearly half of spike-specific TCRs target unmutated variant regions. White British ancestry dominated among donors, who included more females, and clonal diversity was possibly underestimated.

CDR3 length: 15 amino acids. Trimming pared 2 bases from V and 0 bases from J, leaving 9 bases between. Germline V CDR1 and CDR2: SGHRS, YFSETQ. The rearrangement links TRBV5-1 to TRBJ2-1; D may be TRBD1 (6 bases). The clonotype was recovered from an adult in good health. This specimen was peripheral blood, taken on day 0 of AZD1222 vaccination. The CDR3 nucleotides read TGCGCCAGCAGCTTTAAGGGGGACTCCTACAATGAGCAGTTCTTC. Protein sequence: CASSFKGDSYNEQFF.